This TCR beta chain was retrieved from a study of blood T cell repertoires in COVID-19. Across the study: PBMCs, B-cell-depleted T cells, or T cells provided the cDNA or gDNA that made up the material.

The CDR3 runs 15 residues. From germline, CDR1 is SQVTM and CDR2 ANQGSEA. With V trimmed by 4 bases and J by 5 bases, 7 bases remained unmatched. Clones were sequenced by immunoSEQ multiplex PCR, and TCRdb holds only the in-frame ones, with some missing. This table has 75,000 or so clones, approximately 82% appearing once. The clonotype originates from a man between 60 and 75 years old with acute or convalescent COVID-19. The sample taken for sequencing was peripheral blood. V and J are TRBV29-1 and TRBJ2-2; TRBD2 aligns across 10 bases. The CDR3 sequence is CSVGASGSRTGELFF. The CDR3 DNA follows: TGCAGCGTTGGGGCTAGCGGGAGTCGGACCGGGGAGCTGTTTTTT.